The 6 T cell receptor beta chains below come from one sample, sequenced in a study of identical twins. MiXCR, applied by TCRdb to the 5' RACE reads, yields one record per CDR3 protein. The repertoire holds about 890,000 distinct CDR3 sequences, with approximately 13% as singletons. These data were also filed under a second study, of yellow fever vaccine responses in identical twins.

Sequenced sample: PBMCs. The receptors originated from a woman aged 18-29 years in good health.

The rearrangement links TRBV2 to TRBJ2-7, with D maybe TRBD2 (7 bases). Trimming removed 8 bases from V and 6 bases from J, with 20 bases in between. Germline V CDR1 and CDR2: SNHLY, FYNNEI. CDR3 length: 14 amino acids. CDR3 nucleotides: TGTGCCAGCCTGGGGGGGGGCGCCGCTCCCGAGCAGTACTTC. It translates to CASLGGGAAPEQYF.

J is TRBJ1-1 and V is TRBV20-1, with D maybe TRBD1 (6 bases). CDR1 is DFQATT, CDR2 SNEGSKA, per germline (reference sequence). V lost 0 bases and J lost 5, with 10 bases in between. This CDR3 has 13 residues. CDR3 sequence (DNA): TGCAGTGCTAGAGACCCCACAGGGACTGAAGCTTTCTTT. It codes for CSARDPTGTEAFF.

The CDR3 DNA reads as TGCAGTGCTCGGAACAGGGTGGGGCCTGAGCAGTACTTC. As protein: CSARNRVGPEQYF. The V call is TRBV20-1, the J call TRBJ2-7; TRBD1 is a possible D gene (6 bases). CDR3 length: 13 residues. The germline V gene has CDR1 DFQATT and CDR2 SNEGSKA (reference sequence). The germline V and J ends were trimmed by 5 bases and 7 bases, with 18 bases remaining between them.

This clonotype was observed a few times. The chain carries TRBV7-8 and TRBJ2-5; 11 nucleotides line up with TRBD1. This CDR3 has 14 residues. In germline, CDR1 is SGHVS, CDR2 FQNEAQ. Trimming cost V 8 bases and J 4 bases; bases outside gene matches: 6. CDR3 bases: TGTGCCAGCGGCCGCGGACAGGGGGCAGAGACCCAGTACTTC. Protein: CASGRGQGAETQYF.

This clonotype occurred a few times. The chain carries TRBV6-1 and TRBJ1-2; 7 bases line up with TRBD1. Germline V gene sequence: CDR1 MNHNS, CDR2 SASEGT. With V trimmed by 7 bases and J by 0 bases, 8 bases remained unmatched. The CDR3 is 15 amino acids. This CDR3 reads CASTSQGPANYGYTF. The CDR3, as DNA: TGTGCCAGCACCTCACAGGGGCCCGCTAACTATGGCTACACCTTC.

Ten or more counts support this clonotype. This sequence joins TRBV12-3 or TRBV12-4 and TRBJ1-1; TRBD1 aligns across 12 bases. V shed 3 bases and J 5 bases; nucleotides not matched to a gene: 10. The CDR3 is 17 residues long. The CDR3 sequence: CASSFRGTGGGRTEAFF. CDR3 sequence (DNA): TGTGCCAGCAGTTTCCGCGGGACAGGGGGCGGGAGGACTGAAGCTTTCTTT.